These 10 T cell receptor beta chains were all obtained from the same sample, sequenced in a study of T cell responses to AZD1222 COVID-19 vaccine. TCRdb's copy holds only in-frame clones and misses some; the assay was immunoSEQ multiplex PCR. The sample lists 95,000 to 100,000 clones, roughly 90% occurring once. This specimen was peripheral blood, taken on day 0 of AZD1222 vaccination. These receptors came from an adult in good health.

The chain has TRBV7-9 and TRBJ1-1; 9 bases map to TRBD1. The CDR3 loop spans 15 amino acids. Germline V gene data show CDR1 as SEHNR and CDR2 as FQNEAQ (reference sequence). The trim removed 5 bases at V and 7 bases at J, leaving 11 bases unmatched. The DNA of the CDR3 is TGTGCCAGCAGCCGCGATCTTCCGGGACAGGGTGAAGCTTTCTTT. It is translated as CASSRDLPGQGEAFF.

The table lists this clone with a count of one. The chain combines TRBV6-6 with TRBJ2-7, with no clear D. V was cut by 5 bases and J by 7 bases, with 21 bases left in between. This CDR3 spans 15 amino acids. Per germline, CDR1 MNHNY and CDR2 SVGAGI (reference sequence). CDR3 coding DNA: TGTGCCAGCAGTATACGGGCCGAAACATTCTTAGAGCAGTACTTC. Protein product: CASSIRAETFLEQYF.

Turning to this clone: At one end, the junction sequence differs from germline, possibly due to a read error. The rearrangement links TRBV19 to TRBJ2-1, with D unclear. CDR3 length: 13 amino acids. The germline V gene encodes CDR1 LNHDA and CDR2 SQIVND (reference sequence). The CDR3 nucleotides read TGTGCCAGTAGTATTGGCTCCAACAATGAGCAGTTCTTC. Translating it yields CASSIGSNNEQFF.

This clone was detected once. The DNA of the CDR3 is TGTGCCAGCAGCAAAGGCGGGAGAAGCAATCAGCCCCAGCATTTT. Protein: CASSKGGRSNQPQHF. The chain has TRBV21-1 and TRBJ1-5. TRBV21-1 is a listed pseudogene. The CDR3 is made up of 15 amino acids.

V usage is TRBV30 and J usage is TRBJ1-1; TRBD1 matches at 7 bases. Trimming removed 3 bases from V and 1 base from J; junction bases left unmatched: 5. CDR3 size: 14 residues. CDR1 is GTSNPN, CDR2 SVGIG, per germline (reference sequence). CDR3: CAWSLRQGNTEAFF. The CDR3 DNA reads TGTGCCTGGAGCTTGCGACAGGGGAACACTGAAGCTTTCTTT.

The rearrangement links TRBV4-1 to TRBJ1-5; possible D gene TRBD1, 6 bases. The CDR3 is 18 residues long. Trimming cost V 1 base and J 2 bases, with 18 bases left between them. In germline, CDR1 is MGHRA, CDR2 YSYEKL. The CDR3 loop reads CASSQGMVRGLGNQPQHF. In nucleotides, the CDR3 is TGCGCCAGCAGCCAAGGGATGGTTCGGGGGCTTGGCAATCAGCCCCAGCATTTT.

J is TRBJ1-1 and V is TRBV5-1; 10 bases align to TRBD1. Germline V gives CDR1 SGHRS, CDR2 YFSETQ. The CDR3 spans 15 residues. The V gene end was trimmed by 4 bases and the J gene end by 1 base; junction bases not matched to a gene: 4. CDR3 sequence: CASSLRTGGNTEAFF. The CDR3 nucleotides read TGCGCCAGCAGCCTAAGGACAGGGGGGAACACTGAAGCTTTCTTT. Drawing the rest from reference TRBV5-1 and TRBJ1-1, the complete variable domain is KAGVTQTPRYLIKTRGQQVTLSCSPISGHRSVSWYQQTPGQGLQFLFEYFSETQRNKGNFPGRFSGRQFSNSRSEMNVSTLELGDSALYLCASSLRTGGNTEAFFGQGTRLTVV.

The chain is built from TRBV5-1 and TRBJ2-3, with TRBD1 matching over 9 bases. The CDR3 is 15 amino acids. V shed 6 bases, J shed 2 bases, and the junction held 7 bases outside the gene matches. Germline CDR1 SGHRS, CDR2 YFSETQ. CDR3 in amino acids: CASTEQGAITDTQYF. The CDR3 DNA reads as TGCGCCAGCACCGAACAGGGGGCCATCACAGATACGCAGTATTTT. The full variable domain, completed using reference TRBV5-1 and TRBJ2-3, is KAGVTQTPRYLIKTRGQQVTLSCSPISGHRSVSWYQQTPGQGLQFLFEYFSETQRNKGNFPGRFSGRQFSNSRSEMNVSTLELGDSALYLCASTEQGAITDTQYFGPGTRLTVL.

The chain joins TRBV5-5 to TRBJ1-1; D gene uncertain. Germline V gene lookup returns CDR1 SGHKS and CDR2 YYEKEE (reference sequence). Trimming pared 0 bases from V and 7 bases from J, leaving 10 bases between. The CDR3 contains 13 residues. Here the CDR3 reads CASSLGSEDEAFF. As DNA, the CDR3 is TGTGCCAGCAGCTTGGGCTCCGAGGATGAAGCTTTCTTT.

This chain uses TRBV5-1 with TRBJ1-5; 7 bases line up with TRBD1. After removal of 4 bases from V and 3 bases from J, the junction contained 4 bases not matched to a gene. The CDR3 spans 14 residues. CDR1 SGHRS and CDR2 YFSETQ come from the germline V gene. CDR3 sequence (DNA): TGCGCCAGCAGCCCCGAGGGGGCCAATCAGCCCCAGCATTTT. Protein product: CASSPEGANQPQHF.